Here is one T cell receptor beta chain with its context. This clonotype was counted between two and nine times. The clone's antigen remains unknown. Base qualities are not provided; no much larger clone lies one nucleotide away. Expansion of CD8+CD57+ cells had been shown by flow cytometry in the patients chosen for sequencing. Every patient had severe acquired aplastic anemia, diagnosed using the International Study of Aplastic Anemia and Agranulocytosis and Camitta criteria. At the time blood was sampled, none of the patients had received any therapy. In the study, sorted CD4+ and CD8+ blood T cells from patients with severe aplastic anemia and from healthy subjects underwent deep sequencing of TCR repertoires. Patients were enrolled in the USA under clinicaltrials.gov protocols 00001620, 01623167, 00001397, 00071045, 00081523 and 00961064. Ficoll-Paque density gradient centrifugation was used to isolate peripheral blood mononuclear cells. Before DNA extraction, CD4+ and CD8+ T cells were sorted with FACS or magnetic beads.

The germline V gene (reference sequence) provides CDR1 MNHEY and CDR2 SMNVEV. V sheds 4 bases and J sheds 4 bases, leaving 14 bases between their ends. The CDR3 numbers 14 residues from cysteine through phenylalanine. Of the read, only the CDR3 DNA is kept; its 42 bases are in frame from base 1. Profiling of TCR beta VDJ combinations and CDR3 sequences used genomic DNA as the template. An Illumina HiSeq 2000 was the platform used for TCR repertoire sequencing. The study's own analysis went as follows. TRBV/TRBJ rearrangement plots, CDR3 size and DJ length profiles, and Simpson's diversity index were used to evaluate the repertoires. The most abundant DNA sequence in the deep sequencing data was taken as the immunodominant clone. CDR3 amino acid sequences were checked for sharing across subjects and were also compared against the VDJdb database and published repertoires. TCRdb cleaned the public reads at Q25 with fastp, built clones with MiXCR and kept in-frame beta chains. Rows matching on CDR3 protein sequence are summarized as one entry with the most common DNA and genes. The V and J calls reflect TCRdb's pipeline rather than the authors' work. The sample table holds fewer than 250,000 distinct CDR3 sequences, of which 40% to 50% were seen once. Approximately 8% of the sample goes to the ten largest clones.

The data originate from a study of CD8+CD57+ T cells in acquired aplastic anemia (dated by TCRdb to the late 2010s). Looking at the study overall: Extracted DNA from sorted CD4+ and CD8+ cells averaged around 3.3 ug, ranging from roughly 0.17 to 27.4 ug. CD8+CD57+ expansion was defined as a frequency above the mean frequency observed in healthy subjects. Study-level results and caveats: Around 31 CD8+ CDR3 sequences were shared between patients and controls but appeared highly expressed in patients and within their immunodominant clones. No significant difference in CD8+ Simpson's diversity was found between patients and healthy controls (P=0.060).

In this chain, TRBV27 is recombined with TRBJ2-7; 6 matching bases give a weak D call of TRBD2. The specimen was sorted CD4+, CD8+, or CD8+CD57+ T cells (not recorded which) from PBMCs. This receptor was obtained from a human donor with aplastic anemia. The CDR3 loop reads CASSSLSAGYEQYF. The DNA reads TGTGCCAGCAGTTCCCTATCCGCGGGATACGAGCAGTACTTC.